This TCR beta chain was documented in a study of T cell responses to AZD1222 COVID-19 vaccine (dated by TCRdb to about 2021). Notes on the research overall: TCR sequencing was performed for roughly 240 trial participants, of whom roughly 200 were given two doses of AZD1222 and 26 were given two doses of MenACWY control vaccine. Enrollment into the trials was organized by age into subgroups of 18-55, 56-69 and 70-plus years, and those subgroups contained approximately 150, 30 and 60 TCR-sequenced participants, respectively. The paper's findings and limits, for the study overall: Most participants were white British and females outnumbered males, and the authors suggested that clonal diversity may have been underestimated. Because no samples from the day 14 peak response were available, repertoires could be characterized only after the peak T cell response. Reportedly, close to half of the unique spike-specific TCRs recognized epitopes lying outside the regions that are mutated in the B.1.351 and B.1.1.7 variants. After two AZD1222 doses, both the breadth and the depth of spike-specific TCRs were significantly higher than at day 0 and than in MenACWY recipients. The whole spike protein was spanned by vaccine-associated CD4 TCRs, and dominant responses were seen in regions 160-218 and 743-854. In the small 56-69-year group, the increase in depth fell short of significance, most likely because of low power. Conclusions about previously exposed vaccinees are limited because only five or six AZD1222 recipients were SARS-CoV-2 seropositive at baseline.

Points on this clone: Its antigen is still unknown. No qualities accompany the bases; no much larger clone lies one base away.

The CDR3 regions of human TCRbeta chains were analyzed by immunosequencing. The paper's data handling went like this. Repertoire TCRs were checked for matches against a reference library of SARS-CoV-2-specific TCRs that had been generated using the MIRA antigen-specificity platform. Breadth was defined as the fraction of unique TCRs that were SARS-CoV-2-associated, and depth was defined as the fraction of total T cells that were SARS-CoV-2-associated. Each spike-specific TCR was assigned to its reactive spike region and to a CD4 or CD8 class using the MIRA data. Log10-transformed breadth and depth values were compared by one-way ANOVA with Sidak's multiple comparisons tests. In TCRdb, the immuneACCESS table is reduced to in-frame sequences with V and J assigned. These tables do not hold every clone; where another copy was compared, an unresolved V gene accounts for under half, and the others remain unexplained. The V and J calls and clone size come from that table; D and trimming were worked out from the DNA. This sample gives around 140,000 clones in total; roughly 88% of them show up just once. In total, the top ten clones hold approximately 1.8% of the sample.

CDR1 and CDR2 were assigned from the germline V gene as SGHTA and FQGNSA. Its CDR3 holds 15 amino acids, cysteine through phenylalanine. Only the CDR3 region is kept as DNA, spanning 45 bases read in frame from base 1. Germline trimming: 5 bases from V, 2 bases from J; junction bases outside gene matches: 8. Sample time point, as interpreted from the label and publication: about 28 days (+/-7) after the second vaccine dose. Because spike-specific TCR depth and breadth did not differ between the two schedules, AZD1222 recipients who got a second dose at roughly 4 weeks were pooled with those who got a second dose at roughly 12 weeks. Vaccinee samples came from UK trials COV001 and COV002, including a single-blind randomized controlled phase 2/3 trial of AZD1222 (ChAdOx1 nCoV-19) in healthy adults. For TCRbeta chain sequencing, PBMC samples from trial participants were taken at day 0 and at day 28 after the second dose.

The receptor's source is an adult who received the AZD1222 COVID-19 vaccine. The sample here was peripheral blood, taken 28 days after the second AZD1222 dose. The rearrangement joined TRBV7-2 to TRBJ1-1; 7 junctional bases match TRBD1. Here the CDR3 is given as CASSPTGTANTEAFF. The DNA sequence is TGTGCCAGCAGCCCGACAGGGACAGCTAACACTGAAGCTTTCTTT.